Presented here are 18 T cell receptor beta chains from one specimen sequenced in a study of CD8+CD57+ T cells in acquired aplastic anemia. Both TCR beta VDJ combination and CDR3 sequence profiling were carried out. Genomic DNA was the template for this profiling. One entry per CDR3 protein, called by TCRdb with MiXCR from the reads. The sample holds under 200,000 distinct CDR3 sequences; roughly 45% are singletons and the top ten take under 1.2%. Sequencing input: sorted CD4+, CD8+, or CD8+CD57+ T cells (not recorded which) from PBMCs. Every receptor here comes from a human donor in good health.

This clonotype showed up just once. The CDR3 sequence is CATSRSRDSNQPQHF. The CDR3 coding sequence is TGTGCCACCAGCAGAAGTCGGGACAGCAATCAGCCCCAGCATTTT. This rearrangement joins TRBV15 to TRBJ1-5, with a tentative D call TRBD1 (5 bases). CDR1 is LNHNV, CDR2 YYDKDF, per germline (reference sequence). The CDR3 is 15 residues long. V dropped 2 bases and J dropped 1 base, with 9 bases sitting between them.

The V and J genes are TRBV5-1 and TRBJ1-2; tentative D call: TRBD1 (5 bases). The CDR3 is 15 residues long. Trimming pared 0 bases from V and 6 bases from J, leaving 15 bases between. Germline V gene data show CDR1 as SGHRS and CDR2 as YFSETQ. CDR3 residues: CASSLAGTGFDGYTF. The CDR3 DNA sequence: TGCGCCAGCAGCTTGGCCGGGACGGGCTTCGATGGCTACACCTTC.

The chain links TRBV10-2 to TRBJ2-7; D is undetermined. The CDR3 is 12 amino acids. Trimming cost V 6 bases and J 9 bases, with 15 bases left between them. Germline V gene sequence: CDR1 WSHSY, CDR2 SAAADI. In DNA form, the CDR3 reads TGCGCCAGCAGCCAAGGAACAGATCGGCAGTACTTC. Translating gives CASSQGTDRQYF.

Many counts were recorded for this clonotype. The V and J genes are TRBV6-1 and TRBJ2-7; perhaps TRBD1 as D (6 bases). CDR1 and CDR2 from the germline V gene are MNHNS and SASEGT. The CDR3 runs to 15 residues. With 6 bases removed from V and 6 bases from J, the gap between germline ends came to 21 bases. The CDR3 DNA reads as TGTGCCAGCAGCCAGCCCGGGCAGGGGTTTGGCGAGCAGTACTTC. Amino acids: CASSQPGQGFGEQYF.

This clonotype was detected a few times. The V gene is TRBV11-2, the J gene TRBJ2-1, with 10 bases fitting TRBD2. V dropped 6 bases and J dropped 4; count of bases not matched to a gene: 12. The germline gives CDR1 SGHAT, CDR2 FQNNGV. CDR3 length: 17 amino acids. In DNA, the CDR3 is TGTGCCAGCAGTTCACCCACTAGCGGGGTGATTTACAATGAGCAGTTCTTC. It codes for CASSSPTSGVIYNEQFF. Full variable domain (remainder filled in from reference TRBV11-2 and TRBJ2-1): EAGVAQSPRYKIIEKRQSVAFWCNPISGHATLYWYQQILGQGPKLLIQFQNNGVVDDSQLPKDRFSAERLKGVDSTLKIQPAKLEDSAVYLCASSSPTSGVIYNEQFFGPGTRLTVL.

This clonotype has more than one count but fewer than ten. The chain combines TRBV30 with TRBJ1-3; D unresolved. The CDR3 loop spans 11 amino acids. Germline loops: CDR1 GTSNPN, CDR2 SVGIG (reference sequence). V gave up 3 bases and J gave up 0 bases, with 0 bases separating them. The CDR3 loop is CAWSSGNTIYF. The CDR3 DNA sequence: TGTGCCTGGAGCTCTGGAAACACCATATATTTT.

The table lists this clonotype with many counts. V is TRBV20-1 and J is TRBJ2-5, with TRBD2 matching over 11 bases. The CDR3 length is 15 residues. Germline V gene lookup returns CDR1 DFQATT and CDR2 SNEGSKA (reference sequence). CDR3 region: CAGTSGDSFGETQYF. CDR3 in DNA: TGCGCGGGGACTAGCGGAGACTCCTTTGGGGAGACCCAGTACTTC.

This clonotype was detected only a few times. The CDR3 protein is CATSQGVTGELFF. The CDR3 nucleotides read TGTGCCACTTCACAGGGAGTGACCGGGGAGCTGTTTTTT. The chain links TRBV2 to TRBJ2-2, with TRBD1 as a possible D gene (6 bases). CDR3 length: 13 amino acids. V lost 10 bases and J 5 bases, leaving 14 bases between the germline ends. Germline V gene data show CDR1 as SNHLY and CDR2 as FYNNEI.

This clonotype came up many times. The J gene is TRBJ1-2, the V gene TRBV19, with 8 nucleotides matching TRBD1. Germline assignment: CDR1 LNHDA and CDR2 SQIVND (reference sequence). With 6 bases clipped from V and 4 bases from J, the junction kept 4 bases outside the gene matches. This CDR3 has 13 amino acids. CDR3 sequence reads: CASSDRGAYGYTF. The CDR3 DNA is TGTGCCAGTAGCGACAGGGGTGCCTATGGCTACACCTTC.

This clonotype was picked up many times. The junction differs from germline at one of its ends, possibly a read error. The chain uses TRBV2 and TRBJ2-1; 14 nucleotides line up with TRBD2. Germline CDR1 SNHLY, CDR2 FYNNEI. The CDR3 is 13 residues long. The CDR3 DNA sequence: TGTGCCAGCAGTGAAGCGGGGACTAGCGGGAGTATCTTC. Translating it yields CASSEAGTSGSIF.

This clonotype was observed a few times. The rearrangement uses TRBV6-1 and TRBJ1-2; TRBD1 is a possible D gene (5 bases). The CDR3 length is 13 residues. Between the trimmed V and J ends, which lost 6 bases and 5 bases, there was a span of 13 bases. Germline CDR1 reads MNHNS; CDR2 reads SASEGT. The CDR3 loop reads CASRIGGGYGYTF. The CDR3 bases are TGTGCCAGCAGGATCGGGGGGGGGTATGGCTACACCTTC.

The chain employs TRBV20-1 and TRBJ2-1, with D possibly matching TRBD2 (5 bases). The germline CDR1 and CDR2 sequences are DFQATT and SNEGSKA (reference sequence). The CDR3 runs 12 residues. V lost 5 bases and J lost 7, with 12 bases in between. This CDR3 is CSAPDQRNEQFF. In nucleotides, the CDR3 is TGCAGTGCTCCAGACCAGCGGAATGAGCAGTTCTTC.

The V and J genes are TRBV20-1 and TRBJ2-7; possibly TRBD2 for D (6 bases). The CDR3 has 15 residues. The V end lost 2 bases, the J end lost 0 bases, and 14 bases lay between the germline ends. CDR1 DFQATT and CDR2 SNEGSKA come from the germline V gene (reference sequence). CDR3: CSARLAYLGSYEQYF. The CDR3, as DNA: TGCAGTGCTAGACTAGCGTATCTCGGCTCCTACGAGCAGTACTTC.

The rearrangement joins TRBV11-1 to TRBJ2-5; TRBD1 might be the D (5 bases). The germline V and J ends were trimmed by 1 base and 0 bases, with 15 bases remaining between them. The length of the CDR3 is 17 residues. Germline V gene lookup returns CDR1 SGHAT and CDR2 FQDESV (reference sequence). The CDR3 reads CASSLVETEMNQETQYF. The CDR3 DNA reads TGTGCCAGCAGCTTAGTAGAGACAGAGATGAACCAAGAGACCCAGTACTTC.

This rearrangement joins TRBV10-3 to TRBJ1-1, with D possibly being TRBD1 (5 bases). Germline CDR1 and CDR2: ENHRY and SYGVKD. Trimming cost V 0 bases and J 7 bases, with 12 bases left between them. This CDR3 has 14 amino acids. Here the CDR3 DNA reads TGTGCCATCAGTGAGTCTCGCAGGGATATTGAAGCTTTCTTT. Its translation: CAISESRRDIEAFF.

This chain connects TRBV19 to TRBJ1-4; D gene uncertain. V lost 5 bases to trimming and J lost 0 bases, with 10 bases between them. The CDR3 runs to 15 residues. CDR1 is LNHDA, CDR2 SQIVND, per germline (reference sequence). CDR3 sequence (DNA): TGTGCCAGTAGTGGCCCCCCTGCAACTAATGAAAAACTGTTTTTT. It specifies CASSGPPATNEKLFF.

For the CDR3, the DNA is TGCAGCGTTGCGCACTTCACAGATACGCAGTATTTT. Translating it yields CSVAHFTDTQYF. The V gene is TRBV29-1, the J gene TRBJ2-3, with D uncertain. In germline, CDR1 is SQVTM, CDR2 ANQGSEA. This CDR3 has 12 amino acids. V lost 4 bases, J lost 2 bases, and 7 bases lay in between.

Concerning this clonotype itself: A much larger clone lies one base from this, so it may be a read error. The chain employs TRBV10-2 and TRBJ1-1; D gene ambiguous. The CDR3 runs to 13 residues. CDR1 WSHSY and CDR2 SAAADI come from the germline V gene. The CDR3 bases are TGTGCCATCAGTGAAAACAAGAACACTGAAGCTTTCTTT. Protein product: CAISENKNTEAFF.